The 3 T cell receptor beta chains given below trace back to one sample, sequenced in a study of T cell repertoires in cytomegalovirus infection. TCRdb passed the reads through MiXCR, listing each CDR3 protein once. Of roughly 720,000 distinct CDR3 sequences listed, 35% are singletons. Sequencing used PBMCs. The source is a human donor in good health (CMV status not recorded). Some clones in this sample may be carry-over from other donors' samples.

This clonotype has only one observation. J is TRBJ1-2 and V is TRBV20-1; D perhaps matches TRBD1 (6 bases). The CDR3 totals 15 residues. V dropped 0 bases and J dropped 3 bases, with 14 bases sitting between them. Germline V gene data show CDR1 as DFQATT and CDR2 as SNEGSKA (reference sequence). CDR3 nucleotide sequence: TGCAGTGCTAGAGATCGTGGACAGAGAGACTATGGCTACACCTTC. It encodes CSARDRGQRDYGYTF.

The chain links TRBV19 to TRBJ1-2, with D uncertain. The CDR3 is 12 amino acids. Germline values: CDR1 LNHDA, CDR2 SQIVND (reference sequence). With 7 bases removed from V and 7 bases from J, the gap between germline ends came to 13 bases. CDR3 nucleotides: TGTGCCAGTAACCAAGTGGGGAGTGGCTACACCTTC. This encodes CASNQVGSGYTF.

This rearrangement joins TRBV10-3 to TRBJ1-1; TRBD1 matches 7 bases. CDR3 size: 13 residues. Losses at the gene ends were 3 bases for V and 7 bases for J; bases not matched to a gene: 5. Germline-derived CDR1 and CDR2 are ENHRY and SYGVKD. In DNA form, the CDR3 reads TGTGCCATCAGTGACCACAGGGGAGTTGAAGCTTTCTTT. Residues: CAISDHRGVEAFF.